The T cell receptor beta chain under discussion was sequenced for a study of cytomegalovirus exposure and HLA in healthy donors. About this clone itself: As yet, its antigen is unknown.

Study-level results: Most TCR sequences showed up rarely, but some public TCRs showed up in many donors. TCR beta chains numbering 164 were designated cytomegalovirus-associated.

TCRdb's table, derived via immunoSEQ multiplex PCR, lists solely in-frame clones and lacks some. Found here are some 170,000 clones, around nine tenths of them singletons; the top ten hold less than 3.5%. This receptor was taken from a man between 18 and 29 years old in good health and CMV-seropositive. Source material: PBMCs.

The CDR3 loop is CASGLARASYNEQFF. The CDR3 region has the DNA TGTGCTAGTGGTTTGGCTCGCGCTTCCTACAATGAGCAGTTCTTC. This chain connects TRBV12-5 to TRBJ2-1; D not certain. CDR1 is LGHNT and CDR2 is FRNRAP in the germline V gene. This CDR3 region has 15 residues. V was shortened by 1 base and J by 1 base, with 8 bases between the two germline ends. The full variable domain, rest sourced from reference TRBV12-5 and TRBJ2-1, is DARVTQTPRHKVTEMGQEVTMRCQPILGHNTVFWYRQTMMQGLELLAYFRNRAPLDDSGMPKDRFSAEMPDATLATLKIQPSEPRDSAVYFCASGLARASYNEQFFGPGTRLTVL.